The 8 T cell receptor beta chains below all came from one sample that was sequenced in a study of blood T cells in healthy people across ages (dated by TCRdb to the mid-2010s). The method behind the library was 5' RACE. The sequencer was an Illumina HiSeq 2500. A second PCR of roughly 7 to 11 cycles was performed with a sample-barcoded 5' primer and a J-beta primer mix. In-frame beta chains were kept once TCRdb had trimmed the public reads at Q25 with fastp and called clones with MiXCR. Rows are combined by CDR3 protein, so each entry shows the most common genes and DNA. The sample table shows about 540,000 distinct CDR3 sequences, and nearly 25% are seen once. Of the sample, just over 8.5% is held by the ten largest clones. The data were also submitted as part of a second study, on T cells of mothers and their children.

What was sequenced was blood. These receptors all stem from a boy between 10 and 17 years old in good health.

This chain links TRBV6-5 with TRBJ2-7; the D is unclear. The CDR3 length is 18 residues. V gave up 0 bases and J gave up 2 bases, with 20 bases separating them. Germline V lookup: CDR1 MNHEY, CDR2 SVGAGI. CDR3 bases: TGTGCCAGCAGTTACTCGAGTCCCGTGCGGACGAGGCCCTACGAGCAGTACTTC. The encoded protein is CASSYSSPVRTRPYEQYF.

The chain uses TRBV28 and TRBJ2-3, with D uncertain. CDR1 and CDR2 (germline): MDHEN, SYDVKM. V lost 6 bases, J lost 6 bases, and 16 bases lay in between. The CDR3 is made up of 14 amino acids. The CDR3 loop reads CASSLTGRWDTQYF. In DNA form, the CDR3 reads TGTGCCAGCAGCTTAACCGGTCGCTGGGATACGCAGTATTTT.

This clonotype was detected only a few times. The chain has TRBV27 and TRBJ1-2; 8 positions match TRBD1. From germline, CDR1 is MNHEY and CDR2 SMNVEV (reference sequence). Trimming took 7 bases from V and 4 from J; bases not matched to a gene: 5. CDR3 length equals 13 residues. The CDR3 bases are TGTGCCAGCACCCAGGGGGCTGGCTATGGCTACACCTTC. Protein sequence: CASTQGAGYGYTF.

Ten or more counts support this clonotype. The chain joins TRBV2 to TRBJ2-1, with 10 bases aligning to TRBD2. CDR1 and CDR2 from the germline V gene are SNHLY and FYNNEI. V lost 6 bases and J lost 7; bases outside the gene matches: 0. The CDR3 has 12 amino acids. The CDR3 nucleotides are TGTGCCAGCAGACTAGCGGGGAATGAGCAGTTCTTC. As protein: CASRLAGNEQFF.

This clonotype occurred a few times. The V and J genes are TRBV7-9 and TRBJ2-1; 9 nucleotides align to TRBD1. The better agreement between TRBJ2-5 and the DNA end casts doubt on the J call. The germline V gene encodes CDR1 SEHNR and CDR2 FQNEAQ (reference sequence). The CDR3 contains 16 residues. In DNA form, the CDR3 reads TGTGCCAGCAGCGGATCCGGGACAGGGCCACAAGAGACCCAGTACTTC. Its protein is CASSGSGTGPQETQYF.

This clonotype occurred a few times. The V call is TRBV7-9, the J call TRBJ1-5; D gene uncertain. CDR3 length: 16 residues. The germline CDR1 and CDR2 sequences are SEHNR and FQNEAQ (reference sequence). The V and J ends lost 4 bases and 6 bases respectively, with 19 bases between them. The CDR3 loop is CASSSSRSRRGQPQHF. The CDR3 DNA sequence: TGTGCCAGCAGCTCTTCTCGGTCTAGGCGGGGTCAGCCCCAGCATTTT.

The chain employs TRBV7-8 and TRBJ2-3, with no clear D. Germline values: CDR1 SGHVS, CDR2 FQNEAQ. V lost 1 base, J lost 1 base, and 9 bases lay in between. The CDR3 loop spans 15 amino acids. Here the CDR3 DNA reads TGTGCCAGCAGCTTAGATGGAGAGGGCACAGATACGCAGTATTTT. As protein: CASSLDGEGTDTQYF.

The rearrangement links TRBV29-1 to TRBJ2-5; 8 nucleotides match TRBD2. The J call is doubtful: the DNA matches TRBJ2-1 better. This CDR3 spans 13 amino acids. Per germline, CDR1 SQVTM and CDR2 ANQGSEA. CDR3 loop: CSVAGRAYNEQFF. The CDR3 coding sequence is TGCAGCGTTGCCGGGAGGGCTTACAATGAGCAGTTCTTC.